A selection of T cell receptor beta chains follows, all from one sample in a study of T cell responses to AZD1222 COVID-19 vaccine. Repertoires were generated with immunoSEQ multiplex PCR, while TCRdb's copy carries only in-frame clones and drops some. The data show just under 55,000 clones, about 89% seen once. This specimen consisted of peripheral blood, obtained on day 0 of AZD1222 vaccination. These receptor sequences come from an adult in good health. Each CDR3 is given with its conserved first and last residue.

cdr3_length: 16
j_call: TRBJ1-4
v_call: TRBV19
cdr3_aa: CASSTAFAGRNEKLFF

cdr3_length: 14
j_call: TRBJ2-3
v_call: TRBV18
cdr3_aa: CASSRLTSTDTQYF

cdr3_length: 13
j_call: TRBJ1-5
v_call: TRBV30
cdr3_aa: CAWSGGSNQPQHF

cdr3_length: 13
j_call: TRBJ1-2
v_call: TRBV7-9
cdr3_aa: CASSRRTGDGYTF

cdr3_length: 16
j_call: TRBJ2-1
v_call: TRBV2
cdr3_aa: CASSQTPLAGVNEQFF

cdr3_length: 15
j_call: TRBJ2-1
v_call: TRBV4-2
cdr3_aa: CASSIAGGPVDEQFF

cdr3_length: 12
j_call: TRBJ1-1
v_call: TRBV19
cdr3_aa: CASSREKGRAFF

cdr3_length: 13
j_call: TRBJ2-1
v_call: TRBV7-3
cdr3_aa: CASSIPGNNEQFF

cdr3_length: 18
j_call: TRBJ2-2
v_call: TRBV18
cdr3_aa: CASSRTPGTAANTGELFF

cdr3_length: 10
j_call: TRBJ2-7
v_call: TRBV20-1
cdr3_aa: CSAREYEQYF

cdr3_length: 15
j_call: TRBJ2-5
v_call: TRBV10-3
cdr3_aa: CAISDGTGPSGTQYF

cdr3_length: 15
j_call: TRBJ2-7
v_call: TRBV9
cdr3_aa: CASSVGLGQGYEQYF

cdr3_length: 15
j_call: TRBJ2-7
v_call: TRBV28
cdr3_aa: CASSLDRLGRFEQYF

cdr3_length: 15
j_call: TRBJ1-3
v_call: TRBV7-9
cdr3_aa: CASRKDGYSGNTIYF

cdr3_length: 16
j_call: TRBJ2-7
v_call: TRBV27
cdr3_aa: CASSPQEAARRYEQYF

cdr3_length: 14
j_call: TRBJ1-1
v_call: TRBV2
cdr3_aa: CASSKTGLATEAFF

cdr3_length: 13
j_call: TRBJ2-1
v_call: TRBV7-3
cdr3_aa: CASSPYTADEQFF

cdr3_length: 16
j_call: TRBJ2-1
v_call: TRBV2
cdr3_aa: CASSEARLAGYNEQFF

cdr3_length: 15
j_call: TRBJ2-7
v_call: TRBV6-6
cdr3_aa: CASRKEQFPTYEQYF

cdr3_length: 16
j_call: TRBJ2-2
v_call: TRBV19
cdr3_aa: CASSTWGRSNTGELFF

cdr3_length: 13
j_call: TRBJ1-4
v_call: TRBV28
cdr3_aa: CASTPPGMEKLFF

cdr3_length: 15
j_call: TRBJ2-7
v_call: TRBV11-2
cdr3_aa: CASSLVSGRAGEQYF

cdr3_length: 14
j_call: TRBJ1-5
v_call: TRBV7-9
cdr3_aa: CASSPGEGAQPQHF

cdr3_length: 14
j_call: TRBJ2-1
v_call: TRBV5-1
cdr3_aa: CASGGGNSYNEQFF

cdr3_length: 18
j_call: TRBJ2-3
v_call: TRBV5-1
cdr3_aa: CASSSQEGTRVHTDTQYF

cdr3_length: 15
j_call: TRBJ2-7
v_call: TRBV5-1
cdr3_aa: CASSSQGAQGYEQYF

cdr3_length: 13
j_call: TRBJ2-2
v_call: TRBV6-5
cdr3_aa: CASTGGNTGELFF

cdr3_length: 15
j_call: TRBJ2-1
v_call: TRBV7-6
cdr3_aa: CASSQAGGTYNEQFF

cdr3_length: 14
j_call: TRBJ1-5
v_call: TRBV2
cdr3_aa: CASSDRAGGQPQHF

cdr3_length: 13
j_call: TRBJ2-1
v_call: TRBV5-1
cdr3_aa: CASSWGDNLKQFF